The 7 T cell receptor delta chains below come from one sample, sequenced in a study of γδ T cells in repeated Plasmodium falciparum infection. TCRdb reanalysed the multiplex PCR reads with CATT. The sample holds about 51,000 delta-chain clones; around 2% are singletons and the top ten take around 24%. Vgamma9/Vdelta2+ and Vdelta2-negative gammadelta T cells were flow-sorted from PBMC for bulk sequencing. Sequenced material: gamma-delta T cells from blood. The receptors shown here come from a pool of human donors (malaria-infected and uninfected, not separated).

The genes are TRDV2 and TRDJ1, with 10 bases that match TRDD3. No J segment appears in TCRdb, so it was assigned here by matching the sequence to germline. CDR1 and CDR2 (germline): GEAIGNYY, EKD. Trimming cost V 0 bases and J 0 bases; bases outside gene matches: 15. This CDR3 region has 20 residues. CDR3 DNA sequence: TGTGCCTGTGACACCGTTTCTGGGGGGATACGCCGGCACCACACCGATAAACTCATCTTT. Amino acids: CACDTVSGGIRRHHTDKLIF.

This clone was recorded at least ten times. This is likely an artifact of a read error, given a far larger clone one base away. The sample has other DNA sequences that encode this CDR3 too. The chain uses TRDV3 and TRDJ1, with 11 bases that match TRDD3. The CDR3 has 18 residues. Germline-derived CDR1 and CDR2 are TVYSNPD and GDNSRS (reference sequence). The CDR3 is CALGLNWGISWRTDKLIF. As DNA, the CDR3 is TGTGCCTTGGGACTAAACTGGGGGATATCGTGGAGGACCGACAAACTCATCTTT. Looking up the rest from reference TRDV3 and TRDJ1 gives the full variable domain: CDKVTQSSPDQTVASGSEVVLLCTYDTVYSNPDLFWYRIRPDYSFQFVFYGDNSRSEGADFTQGRFSVKHILTQKAFHLVISPVRTEDSATYYCALGLNWGISWRTDKLIFGKGTRVTVEP.

This clone was seen repeatedly, ten times or more. A read error likely explains this, since a far larger clone differs by one base. Other DNA variants within this sample encode the same CDR3. The chain employs TRDV2 and TRDJ1, with a weak D call TRDD3 (6 bases). TCRdb gives no J gene; it was assigned here by matching the DNA to germline. The V end lost 1 base, the J end lost 4 bases, and 30 bases lay between the germline ends. Germline loops: CDR1 GEAIGNYY, CDR2 EKD. The CDR3 length is 20 residues. CDR3 sequence: CACDTVAPIRDTRRGDKLIF. The CDR3 DNA reads TGTGCCTGTGACACAGTCGCTCCAATCCGCGATACGAGGCGCGGCGATAAACTCATCTTT.

This clone was detected only a few times. TCRdb has a much larger clone's protein, which differs at residue 7 from the translation of this DNA, likely because of a read error; what is shown is the protein translated from the DNA. The CDR3 is CACDTQQLMEAPTGEGTDKLIF. The CDR3 coding sequence is TGTGCCTGTGACACACAACAGCTCATGGAGGCACCGACTGGGGAAGGTACCGATAAACTCATCTTT. The chain carries TRDV2 and TRDJ1; 7 nucleotides match TRDD3. Here the J gene came from matching the DNA to germline, since TCRdb omits it. V was pared by 1 base and J by 2 bases, with 27 bases of the junction left unmatched. The germline gives CDR1 GEAIGNYY, CDR2 EKD. There are 22 residues in the CDR3.

This clone was seen many times. With only one base between it and a far larger clone, this is likely a read error. Distinct nucleotide sequences in the sample also encode this CDR3. This chain uses TRDV2 with TRDJ1; 7 bases line up with TRDD3. The J gene comes from matching the DNA to germline here; TCRdb lacks it. The CDR3 length is 19 residues. Germline values: CDR1 GEAIGNYY, CDR2 EKD. Trimming took 0 bases from V and 3 from J; bases not matched to a gene: 18. The CDR3 sequence is CACDTNLLGIYPIPDKLIF. The DNA for the CDR3 is TGTGCCTGTGACACCAACTTACTGGGGATTTACCCCATACCCGATAAACTCATCTTT.

There are many counts of this clone. This chain connects TRDV2 to TRDJ3; 8 bases fit TRDD3. Germline V CDR1 and CDR2: GEAIGNYY, EKD. This CDR3 comprises 19 residues. Trimming cost V 2 bases and J 0 bases; bases outside gene matches: 8. The CDR3 sequence: CACDSLGDLGSWDTRQMFF. The CDR3 DNA follows: TGTGCCTGTGACAGCCTGGGGGACCTCGGCTCCTGGGACACCCGACAGATGTTTTTC.

This clone was recorded many times. With only one base between it and a far larger clone, this is likely a read error. Distinct nucleotide sequences in the sample also encode this CDR3. The chain carries TRDV2 and TRDJ1; D remains ambiguous. Deletions cut 3 bases from V and 11 bases from J, with 9 bases between. The CDR3 is made up of 10 amino acids. The germline gives CDR1 GEAIGNYY, CDR2 EKD. Here the CDR3 reads CACDPNKLIF. The CDR3 DNA sequence: TGTGCCTGTGACCCTAACAAGCTCATCTTT.